This T cell receptor (beta chain) was sequenced for a study of shared clonotypes between healthy human individuals. The CDR3 extends over 14 amino acids. The V gene lost 4 bases and the J gene lost 8 bases, with 18 bases spanning the gap. Per the germline V gene, CDR1 is SGDLS and CDR2 is YYNGEE. Whole-study findings and limits: Researchers found naive subsets generally carried larger estimated richness than memory subsets. For naive CD4 cells, roughly 5% of clonotypes were shared across a few donors.

Turning to this clone: The antigen is not known.

CD45RO-negative, CCR7-selected cells formed the naive CD8 fraction, which excluded terminally differentiated effector memory CD45RA+ cells. Produced via immunoSEQ multiplex PCR; TCRdb's table is partial and in-frame only. The sample has millions of clones, roughly 91% seen once. The chain combines TRBV9 with TRBJ1-2; D gene unclear. Sequencing was done on a sample of naive CD8+ T cells from PBMCs. This receptor was taken from a man aged 18 to 35 in good health. Some clones in this sample may be carry-over from other donors' samples. The CDR3 coding sequence is TGTGCCAGCAGCCCCTCCACGCCTGGTAACGGCTACACCTTC. The encoded protein is CASSPSTPGNGYTF.